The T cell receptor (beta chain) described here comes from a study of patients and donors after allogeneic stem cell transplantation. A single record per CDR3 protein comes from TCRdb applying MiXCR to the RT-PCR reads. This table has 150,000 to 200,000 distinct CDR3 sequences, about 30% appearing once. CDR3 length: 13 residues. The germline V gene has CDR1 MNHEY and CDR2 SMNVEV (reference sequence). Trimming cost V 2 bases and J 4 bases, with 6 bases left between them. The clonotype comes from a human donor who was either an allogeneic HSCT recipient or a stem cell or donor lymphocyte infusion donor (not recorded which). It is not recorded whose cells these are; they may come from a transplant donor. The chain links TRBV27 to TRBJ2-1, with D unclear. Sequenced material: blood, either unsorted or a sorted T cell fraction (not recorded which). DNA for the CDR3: TGTGCCAGCAGTTTAGTGATTTACAATGAGCAGTTCTTC. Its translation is CASSLVIYNEQFF.